The rows below give T cell receptor beta chains drawn from one sample of a study of T cell repertoires in enteric fever. TCRdb used MiXCR to reprocess the reads, holding one entry per CDR3 protein. This table has about 1,500 distinct CDR3 sequences, around 30% appearing once. Sequencing used CCR7- CD38- CD4+ T cells from PBMCs. Source of these receptors: a human donor with Salmonella enteric fever, either typhoid or paratyphoid (not recorded which). CDR3s include the opening cysteine and the closing phenylalanine or tryptophan. The D gene is left open where the match is weak. The size entry is marked missing in some rows and otherwise reads once, few, many or a size class.

cdr3_nt cdr3_aa clone_size d_call j_call v_call
TGTGCCATCAGTGAGTCCGACAGGGGGCCGGTCACCAATCAGCCCCAGCATTTT CAISESDRGPVTNQPQHF . TRBD1 TRBJ1-5 TRBV10-3
TGTGCCAGCAGCCTAGGACTAGCCAATGAGCAGTTCTTC CASSLGLANEQFF . TRBD2 TRBJ2-1 TRBV7-9
TGCGCCAGCAGCCAATCTGGGGCTAGCGGGAGCTCCTACAATGAGCAGTTCTTC CASSQSGASGSSYNEQFF medium-sized TRBD2 TRBJ2-1 TRBV4-1
TGCGCCAGCAGCCCGGACACGGGAGCAACTAATGAAAAACTGTTTTTT CASSPDTGATNEKLFF large . TRBJ1-4 TRBV5-1
TGTGCCAGCAGCCCCGAAGTACTAGCACCAGACTTTTACAATGAGCAGTTCTTC CASSPEVLAPDFYNEQFF . . TRBJ2-1 TRBV3-1
TGTGCCAGCAGCATAACAGTGACTGAAGCTTTCTTT CASSITVTEAFF . . TRBJ1-1 TRBV7-3
TGTGCCAGTAGAAACCGGGACAGGGACACCGGGGAGCTGTTTTTT CASRNRDRDTGELFF medium-sized TRBD1 TRBJ2-2 TRBV6-1
TGTGCCAGCAGTTTGGCGGGAGGGCCTTTGGATACGCAGTATTTT CASSLAGGPLDTQYF . TRBD2 TRBJ2-3 TRBV28
TGTGCCAGCAGTTCGGGTTCCAAGACCCAGTACTTC CASSSGSKTQYF . . TRBJ2-5 TRBV6-5
TGCGCCAGCAGTGTTGGGGCGAGTGGCTACACCTTC CASSVGASGYTF . . TRBJ1-2 TRBV10-2
TGTGCCAGCTCACCGAAACTAGCGGGAGGAACCTACGAGCAGTACTTC CASSPKLAGGTYEQYF few TRBD2 TRBJ2-7 TRBV18
TGTGCCAGCAGCTTAGGACAGGGGTCGAGAACTGAAGCTTTCTTT CASSLGQGSRTEAFF once TRBD1 TRBJ1-1 TRBV5-5
TGTGCCAGCAGCTTAGCCTCTAGCGGGAGGGCCCCCACACACCGAGATACGCAGTATTTT CASSLASSGRAPTHRDTQYF . TRBD2 TRBJ2-3 TRBV7-9
TGTGCCAGCAGCACCCGACTAGACCGGGCGGAGACCCAGTACTTC CASSTRLDRAETQYF few . TRBJ2-5 TRBV7-8
TGCACCAGCGGGGAGAACTTATACAATGAGCAGTTCTTC CTSGENLYNEQFF . TRBD2 TRBJ2-1 TRBV5-1
TGTGCCAGCAGCTTCGGGACAGGGGGCAAAGCTTTCTTT CASSFGTGGKAFF . TRBD1 TRBJ1-1 TRBV5-3
TGTGCCAGCAGCTTAGAGCCGGGACAGGGGGCTTTCGAGCAGTACTTC CASSLEPGQGAFEQYF . TRBD1 TRBJ2-7 TRBV7-6
TGCGCCAGCAGCTTTGGATCCGGCCGAACAACCGGGGAGCTGTTTTTT CASSFGSGRTTGELFF . . TRBJ2-2 TRBV5-1
TGCGCCAGCAGCTCAGGACTAGCGGGAGTTGGCGCAGATACGCAGTATTTT CASSSGLAGVGADTQYF . TRBD2 TRBJ2-3 TRBV5-1
TGCGCCAGCAGCTCCTCTAATGTCGGGGGAGCGCGAAATGAGCAGTTCTTC CASSSSNVGGARNEQFF large . TRBJ2-1 TRBV5-1
TGCAGCGTTGAAGGGGTAGACAGGGGGCATCCAGAGACCCAGTACTTC CSVEGVDRGHPETQYF . TRBD1 TRBJ2-5 TRBV29-1
TGTGCCAGCACCCTTTCCGGACGGTTTTATGAAGCTTTCTTT CASTLSGRFYEAFF medium-sized . TRBJ1-1 TRBV6-2/TRBV6-3
TGCGCCAGCAGCTTCGGCGGCTTAATCTACAATGAGCAGTTCTTC CASSFGGLIYNEQFF few . TRBJ2-1 TRBV5-1
TGTGCCAGCAGCTTACTAGACAGGGATGGTGAGCAGTTCTTC CASSLLDRDGEQFF medium-sized TRBD1 TRBJ2-1 TRBV7-6
TGCGCCAGCAGCCCCGGACCCCTACTGCGGGAGTCCCACAATGAGCAGTTCTTC CASSPGPLLRESHNEQFF . TRBD2 TRBJ2-1 TRBV5-1
TGTGCCAGCAGCTTAATCAGCGGTCGCTCCTACGAGCAGTACTTC CASSLISGRSYEQYF few . TRBJ2-7 TRBV7-9
TGTGCCAGCAGTTTAAAAGCGGGAGCTGCCTACGAGCAGTACTTC CASSLKAGAAYEQYF medium-sized TRBD2 TRBJ2-7 TRBV27
TGTGCCAGCAGTCTAGGGGGACAGCAAGAGACCCAGTACTTC CASSLGGQQETQYF medium-sized TRBD1 TRBJ2-5 TRBV28
TGTGCCTGGAGCAAAAAAGACTCGAGCTCCTACAATGAGCAGTTCTTC CAWSKKDSSSYNEQFF hyperexpanded . TRBJ2-1 TRBV30
TGTGCCAGCAGCTGGACTACTTCCCGCGAGCAGTACTTC CASSWTTSREQYF . . TRBJ2-7 TRBV7-3
TGTGCCAGCAGACTGTTCCGGGAGACCCAGTACTTC CASRLFRETQYF medium-sized . TRBJ2-5 TRBV11-2
TGCGCCAGCAGCCTGACTAGCGGGAGTACAGATACGCAGTATTTT CASSLTSGSTDTQYF . TRBD2 TRBJ2-3 TRBV5-1
TGCGCCAGCAGCTTGGCGGGACCCCCAGATACGCAGTATTTT CASSLAGPPDTQYF large . TRBJ2-3 TRBV5-1
TGTGCCAGCGAGAGGGGGACGGGCGGCTACACCTTC CASERGTGGYTF . . TRBJ1-2 TRBV28
TGCGCCAGCAGCTACGGACAGTCCACAGATACGCAGTATTTT CASSYGQSTDTQYF . . TRBJ2-3 TRBV5-1
TGTGCCAGCAGTCCTCTCCTCCTAGCGGGAGGGATCACAGATACGCAGTATTTT CASSPLLLAGGITDTQYF large TRBD2 TRBJ2-3 TRBV9
TGTGCCAGCAGCGTATTAGCGAACACCGGGGAGCTGTTTTTT CASSVLANTGELFF medium-sized . TRBJ2-2 TRBV9
TGCGCCAGCAGCTTGGATCCTTTAGGGGAGCAGTTCTTC CASSLDPLGEQFF . . TRBJ2-1 TRBV5-1
TGTGCCAGCACCCACTATGTTCGGGAGGTGACAGATACGCAGTATTTT CASTHYVREVTDTQYF . . TRBJ2-3 TRBV21-1
TGTGCCAGCTCACCTGGGACAGGGGTGGCAGATAAGCAGTATTTT CASSPGTGVADKQYF . TRBD1 TRBJ2-3 TRBV18
TGTGCCAGCAGCTTACAGGGTCTTCACACTGAAGCTTTCTTT CASSLQGLHTEAFF . . TRBJ1-1 TRBV7-6
TGCGCCAGCAGCATAGGGACTAGCGGGAGTCGGGAGCAGTACTTC CASSIGTSGSREQYF medium-sized TRBD2 TRBJ2-7 TRBV5-1